This TCR beta chain was captured by sequencing in a study of blood T cell repertoires in COVID-19. The method was immunoSEQ multiplex PCR; TCRdb's version includes in-frame clones alone and lacks a portion of them. Of some 50,000 clones in the sample, over 70% were seen once. The sequence derives from a human donor in a cohort sampled during active COVID-19. The sample consisted of peripheral blood.

The CDR3 sequence is CATSDPGTGGDPCTYYEQYF. CDR3 coding DNA: TGTGCCACCAGTGATCCCGGGACAGGGGGCGATCCGTGTACCTACTACGAGCAGTACTTC. The J gene is TRBJ2-7, the V gene TRBV24-1, with TRBD1 matching 12 bases. CDR1 and CDR2 (germline): KGHDR, SFDVKD. This CDR3 has 20 amino acids. Trimming removed 3 bases from V and 3 bases from J; junction bases left unmatched: 17.